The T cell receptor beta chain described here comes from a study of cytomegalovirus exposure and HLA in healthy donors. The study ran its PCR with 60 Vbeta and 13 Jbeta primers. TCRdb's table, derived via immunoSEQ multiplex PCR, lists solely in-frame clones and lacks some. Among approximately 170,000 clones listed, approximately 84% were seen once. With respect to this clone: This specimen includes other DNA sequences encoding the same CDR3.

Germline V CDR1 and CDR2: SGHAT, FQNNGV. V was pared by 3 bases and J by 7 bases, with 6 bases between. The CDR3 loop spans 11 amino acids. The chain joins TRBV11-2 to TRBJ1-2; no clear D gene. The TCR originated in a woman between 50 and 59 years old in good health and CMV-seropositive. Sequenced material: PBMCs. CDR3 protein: CASSFRGGYTF. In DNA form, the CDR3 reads TGTGCCAGCAGCTTCCGGGGTGGCTACACCTTC.